These T cell receptor beta chains were read from a single sample in a study of control samples from healthy donors and cancer patients. Measured with immunoSEQ multiplex PCR; TCRdb has only the in-frame clones, and not every one. The data hold about 190,000 clones, with 91% observed a single time. Sequencing input: blood. The receptors come from a man younger than 40 in good health. CDR3s include the opening cysteine and the closing phenylalanine or tryptophan. D genes are given only for firm matches. A row's size may be missing; if present it is once, few, many or a size class.

j_gene	abundance	d_gene	v_gene	CDR3nt	CDR3aa
TRBJ2-3	.	.	TRBV5-1	TGCGCCAGCTGCGAGCCGGGGCCGGGCACAGATACGCAGTATTTT	CASCEPGPGTDTQYF
TRBJ1-2	.	.	TRBV12-3/TRBV12-4	TGTGCCAGCAGTCGGGACGGTAACTATGGCTACACCTTC	CASSRDGNYGYTF
TRBJ1-2	once	.	TRBV3-1/TRBV3-2	TGTGCCAGCAGCCAAGCCGGGGGGATGAGCGGCTACACCTTC	CASSQAGGMSGYTF
TRBJ2-5	.	.	TRBV18	TGTGCCAGCTCACCTTTGCAGGGAGCCGAGACCCAGTACTTC	CASSPLQGAETQYF
TRBJ1-1	few	.	TRBV7-3	TGTGCCAGCAGCTTAGGCTACCCGAATGGGGAAGCTTTCTTT	CASSLGYPNGEAFF
TRBJ2-7	.	TRBD1	TRBV15	TGTGCCACCAGCAAACACGGACAGGCACGCCACTACGAGCAGTACTTC	CATSKHGQARHYEQYF
TRBJ2-3	.	TRBD2	TRBV4-1	TGCGCCAGCAGCCAGTTACCTAGCGGGGGGACGTTAGCTACGCAGTATTTT	CASSQLPSGGTLATQYF
TRBJ2-7	.	TRBD1	TRBV19	TGTGCCAGTAGTAAGTCTGCGACAGGGACCTACGAGCAGTACTTC	CASSKSATGTYEQYF
TRBJ1-2	.	.	TRBV24-1	TGTGCCACCAGTGATTCCGGGACACCGGATGGCTACACCTTC	CATSDSGTPDGYTF
TRBJ1-5	.	.	TRBV9	TGTGCCAGCAGCGCGCGCGGTGGGGGGGATCAGCCCCAGCATTTT	CASSARGGGDQPQHF
TRBJ2-3	.	TRBD1	TRBV11-3	TGTGCCAGCAGCGCGGGACAGGGGAGCACAGATACGCAGTATTTT	CASSAGQGSTDTQYF
TRBJ1-6	.	.	TRBV30	TGTGCCTGGAGTGCTTTTTTACTTCAGGATTCACCCCTCCACTTT	CAWSAFLLQDSPLHF
TRBJ2-1	.	TRBD1	TRBV5-1	TGCGCCAGCAGCACCACGACAGGGGTTTGGCGAAATGAGCAGTTCTTC	CASSTTTGVWRNEQFF
TRBJ2-7	.	TRBD2	TRBV3-1/TRBV3-2	TGTGCCAGCAGCCAAATAACTAGCGGGGCCTACGAGCAGTACTTC	CASSQITSGAYEQYF
TRBJ1-3	.	.	TRBV2	TGTGCCAGCAGTAGACCCCCCCAAGGTCGAGGAAACACCATATATTTT	CASSRPPQGRGNTIYF
TRBJ1-4	.	.	TRBV5-8	TGTGCCAGCAGCTTCTCGCCCAGTGCCAATGAAAAACTGTTTTTT	CASSFSPSANEKLFF
TRBJ1-5	.	.	TRBV12-3/TRBV12-4	TGTGCCAGCACCGCGGACCAGGGCGTATGGCATTTT	CASTADQGVWHF
TRBJ2-3	.	.	TRBV27	TGTGCCAGCAGCCACGCTCGCACAGATACGCAGTATTTT	CASSHARTDTQYF
TRBJ1-1	.	.	TRBV27	TGTGCCAGCCAAAGCAGGGTCACTGAAGCTTTCTTT	CASQSRVTEAFF
TRBJ1-1	.	.	TRBV12-3/TRBV12-4	TGTGCCAGCAACCTAACCCCCGGCACTGAAGCTTTCTTT	CASNLTPGTEAFF
TRBJ2-2	.	.	TRBV11-2	TGTGCCACCACGGGGGAGTCCGGGGAGCTGTTTTTT	CATTGESGELFF
TRBJ1-5	.	TRBD1	TRBV30	TGTGCCTGGAGTGTACGTGGACAGGGGAGGAATCAGCCCCAGCATTTT	CAWSVRGQGRNQPQHF
TRBJ2-3	few	.	TRBV7-6	TGTGCCAGCAGCTTAGAGTCGCGGGTCCGCACAGATACGCAGTATTTT	CASSLESRVRTDTQYF
TRBJ2-4	.	.	TRBV4-1	TGCGCCAGCAGTCCCTCGACCGGGGGAAGAGACGAGGCCAAAAACATTCAGTACTTC	CASSPSTGGRDEAKNIQYF
TRBJ2-2	few	.	TRBV6-2/TRBV6-3	TGTGCCAGCAGCGCGGGGGTGGGGGGCGACGGGGAGCTGTTTTTT	CASSAGVGGDGELFF
TRBJ1-1	.	.	TRBV24-1	TGTGCCACCAGGGGGGGGGATAGCACTGAAGCTTTCTTT	CATRGGDSTEAFF
TRBJ2-1	.	.	TRBV15	TGTGCCACCAGCAGAGTTAAGAATGAGCAGTTCTTC	CATSRVKNEQFF
TRBJ2-7	.	.	TRBV27	TGTGCCAGCAGTTTGGGCGGAAGCTCCTACGAGCAGTACTTC	CASSLGGSSYEQYF
TRBJ2-4	.	.	TRBV5-5	TGTGCCAGCAGCTTGGTCGTTGGGGGCGGGGCAATAAACATTCAGTACTTC	CASSLVVGGGAINIQYF
TRBJ1-6	.	.	TRBV3-1/TRBV3-2	TGTGCCAGCAGCCCCTCCTGGGATAATTCACCCCTCCACTTT	CASSPSWDNSPLHF
TRBJ1-3	.	.	TRBV30	TGTGCCTGGACTCCTCCAACCTCTGGAAACACCATATATTTT	CAWTPPTSGNTIYF
TRBJ1-2	.	.	TRBV29-1	TGCAGCGTTGTGTCCCTAAACTATGGCTACACCTTC	CSVVSLNYGYTF
TRBJ2-3	.	.	TRBV25-1	TGTGCCAGCAGCAGGGCCTCTATCCCAGATACGCAGTATTTT	CASSRASIPDTQYF
TRBJ1-2	.	.	TRBV30	TGTGCCTGGAGTGCGGGCTCTGGCTACACCTTC	CAWSAGSGYTF
TRBJ1-1	.	.	TRBV10-1	TGCGCCAGCAGTGGATCAGGGGTCGGAGTCACTGAAGCTTTCTTT	CASSGSGVGVTEAFF
TRBJ2-1	.	TRBD2	TRBV6-6	TGTGCCAGCAGCTCTTCCCAGTCGGGGGGTTGGGGCAGCTCCTACAATGAGCAGTTCTTC	CASSSSQSGGWGSSYNEQFF
TRBJ2-3	.	.	TRBV27	TGTGCCAGCAGTTCCGAGCTAAGCACAGATACGCAGTATTTT	CASSSELSTDTQYF
TRBJ2-3	.	.	TRBV21-1	TGTGCCAGCAACTCTAGACCGGGACACAAAATTACAGATACGCAGTATTTT	CASNSRPGHKITDTQYF
TRBJ1-5	.	.	TRBV6-5	TGTGCCAGCTACGAGGGGAAAAATCAGCCCCAGCATTTT	CASYEGKNQPQHF
TRBJ2-5	.	.	TRBV11-3	TGTGCCAGCAGCTTAAAACACTCGTACCAAGAGACCCAGTACTTC	CASSLKHSYQETQYF
TRBJ2-7	few	TRBD1	TRBV27	TGTGCCAGCAGTTTAGGGATGCCGGGACAGGGAACCGAGCAGTACTTC	CASSLGMPGQGTEQYF
TRBJ2-1	once	TRBD2	TRBV5-8	TGTGCCAGCAGCCTTAGCGGGGGGCGATACAATGAGCAGTTCTTC	CASSLSGGRYNEQFF